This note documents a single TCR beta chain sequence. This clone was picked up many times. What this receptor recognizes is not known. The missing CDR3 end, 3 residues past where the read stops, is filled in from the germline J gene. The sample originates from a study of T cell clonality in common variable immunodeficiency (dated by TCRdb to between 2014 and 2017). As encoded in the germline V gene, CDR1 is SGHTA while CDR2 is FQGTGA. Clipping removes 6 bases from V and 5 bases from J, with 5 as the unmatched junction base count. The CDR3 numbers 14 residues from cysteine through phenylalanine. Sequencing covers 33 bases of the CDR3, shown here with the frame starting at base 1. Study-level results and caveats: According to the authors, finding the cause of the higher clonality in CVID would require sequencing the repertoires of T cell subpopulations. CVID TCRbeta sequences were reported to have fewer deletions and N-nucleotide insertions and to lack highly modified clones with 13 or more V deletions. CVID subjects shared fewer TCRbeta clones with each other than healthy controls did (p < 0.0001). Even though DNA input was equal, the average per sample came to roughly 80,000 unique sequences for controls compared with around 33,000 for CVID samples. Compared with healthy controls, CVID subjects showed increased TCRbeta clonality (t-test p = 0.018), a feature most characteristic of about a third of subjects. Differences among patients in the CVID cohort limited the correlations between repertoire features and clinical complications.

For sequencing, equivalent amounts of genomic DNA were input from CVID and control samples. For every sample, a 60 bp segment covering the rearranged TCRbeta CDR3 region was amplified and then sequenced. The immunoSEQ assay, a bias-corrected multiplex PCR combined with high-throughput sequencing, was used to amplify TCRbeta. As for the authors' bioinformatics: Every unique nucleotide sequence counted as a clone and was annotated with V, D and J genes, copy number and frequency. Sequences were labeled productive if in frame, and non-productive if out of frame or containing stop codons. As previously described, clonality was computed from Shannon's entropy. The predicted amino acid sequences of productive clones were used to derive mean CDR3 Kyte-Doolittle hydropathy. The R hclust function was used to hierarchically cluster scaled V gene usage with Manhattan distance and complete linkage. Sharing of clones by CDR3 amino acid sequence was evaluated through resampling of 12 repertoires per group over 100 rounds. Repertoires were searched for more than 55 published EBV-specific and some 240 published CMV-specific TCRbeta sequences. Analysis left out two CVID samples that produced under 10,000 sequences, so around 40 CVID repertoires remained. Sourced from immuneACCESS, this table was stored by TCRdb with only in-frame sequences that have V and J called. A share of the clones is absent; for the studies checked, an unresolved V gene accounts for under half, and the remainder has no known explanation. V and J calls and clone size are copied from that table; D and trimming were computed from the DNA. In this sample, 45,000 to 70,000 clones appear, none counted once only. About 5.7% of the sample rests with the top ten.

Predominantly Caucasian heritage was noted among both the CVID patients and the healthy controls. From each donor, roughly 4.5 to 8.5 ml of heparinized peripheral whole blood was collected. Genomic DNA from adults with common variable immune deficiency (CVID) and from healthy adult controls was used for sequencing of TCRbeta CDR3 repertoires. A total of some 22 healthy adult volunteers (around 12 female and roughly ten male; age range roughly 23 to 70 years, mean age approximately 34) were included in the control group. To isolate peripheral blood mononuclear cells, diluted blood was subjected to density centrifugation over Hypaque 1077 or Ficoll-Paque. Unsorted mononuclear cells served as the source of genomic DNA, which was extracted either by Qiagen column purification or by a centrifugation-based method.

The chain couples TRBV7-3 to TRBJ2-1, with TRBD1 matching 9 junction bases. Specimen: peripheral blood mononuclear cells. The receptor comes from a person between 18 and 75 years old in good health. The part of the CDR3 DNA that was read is TGTGCCAGCAGGCTGACAGGGGGTAACAATGAG. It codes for CASRLTGGNNE. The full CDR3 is CASRLTGGNNEQFF.